This entry lists 31 T cell receptor beta chains sequenced from one sample in a study of early T cells in non-severe SARS-CoV-2 infection. TCRdb ran MiXCR on the 5' RACE reads and lists one entry per CDR3 protein. The table has tens of thousands of distinct CDR3 sequences, 4.8% seen once. Sequencing was done on a sample of whole blood. These receptors came from an adult who was a healthcare worker with PCR-confirmed SARS-CoV-2 infection or an uninfected control (not recorded which).

CDR3 residues: CSARGTGYEKLFF. CDR3 in DNA: TGCAGTGCTAGGGGGACAGGGTATGAAAAACTGTTTTTT. The chain combines TRBV20-1 with TRBJ1-4, with 9 bases fitting TRBD1. Germline loops: CDR1 DFQATT, CDR2 SNEGSKA (reference sequence). The CDR3 sequence is 13 residues long. V gave up 3 bases and J gave up 6 bases; unmatched junction bases: 2.

This chain joins TRBV3-1 and TRBJ2-3, with 7 bases identical to TRBD1. J lost 4 bases, V lost 5 bases, and 3 bases had no gene match. This CDR3 has 13 amino acids. Per the germline V gene, CDR1 is LGHDT and CDR2 is YNNKEL (reference sequence). In DNA, the CDR3 is TGTGCCAGCAGCTACGGGACAGCAGATACGCAGTATTTT. Translating gives CASSYGTADTQYF.

The J gene is TRBJ2-5, the V gene TRBV7-3; no definite D call. The CDR3 totals 13 residues. Germline V gives CDR1 SGHTA, CDR2 FQGTGA. The germline V and J ends were trimmed by 3 bases and 1 base, with 6 bases remaining between them. The CDR3 loop reads CASSLVAQETQYF. The CDR3 DNA is TGTGCCAGCAGCTTGGTGGCCCAAGAGACCCAGTACTTC.

The CDR3 sequence: CASSSGDSNQPQHF. The CDR3 DNA follows: TGTGCCAGCAGCTCAGGGGATAGCAATCAGCCCCAGCATTTT. The V call is TRBV7-9, the J call TRBJ1-5; tentative D call: TRBD1 (6 bases). This CDR3 contains 14 residues. Looked up from germline, CDR1 is SEHNR and CDR2 is FQNEAQ (reference sequence). V was trimmed by 4 bases and J by 0 bases, leaving 7 bases between them.

Ten or more counts support this clonotype. The V call is TRBV6-6, the J call TRBJ1-6; D gene uncertain. Deletions cut 8 bases from V and 0 bases from J, with 8 bases between. CDR3 length equals 14 residues. The germline V gene has CDR1 MNHNY and CDR2 SVGAGI (reference sequence). The chain's CDR3 is CASLLGSYNSPLHF. The CDR3 DNA reads TGTGCCAGCCTATTGGGCTCCTATAATTCACCCCTCCACTTT.

Comment on this clonotype: This could be a read error, since a much larger clone is one nucleotide away. The chain couples TRBV5-6 to TRBJ1-2; D remains unclear. Germline values: CDR1 SGHDT, CDR2 YYEEEE. The V gene lost 4 bases and the J gene lost 4 bases, with 14 bases spanning the gap. This CDR3 has 14 amino acids. The CDR3 DNA sequence: TGTGCCAGCAGCCCGTTGATAGGGATCTATGGCTACACCTTC. The encoded protein is CASSPLIGIYGYTF.

This clonotype was seen repeatedly, ten times or more. The chain is built from TRBV7-2 and TRBJ1-2, with TRBD1 matching over 7 bases. The germline V gene has CDR1 SGHTA and CDR2 FQGNSA. The CDR3 consists of 18 residues. Trimming removed 2 bases from V and 5 bases from J; junction bases left unmatched: 17. CDR3 bases: TGTGCCAGCAGCTTAACCGACGCCCCGGGACAGTTTTTTTATGGCTACACCTTC. Translation gives CASSLTDAPGQFFYGYTF.

This clonotype was picked up a small number of times. This sequence joins TRBV10-3 and TRBJ1-2; no definite D call. The CDR3 covers 13 residues. Trimming left V 4 bases short and J 5 bases short, with 11 bases between. The germline gives CDR1 ENHRY, CDR2 SYGVKD. The CDR3 region has the DNA TGTGCCATCAGTGGTGTCAGTGGGTATGGCTACACCTTC. It specifies CAISGVSGYGYTF.

This clonotype was observed many times. The chain employs TRBV5-1 and TRBJ2-3; 13 positions match TRBD2. Germline values: CDR1 SGHRS, CDR2 YFSETQ. With 1 base clipped from V and 4 bases from J, the junction kept 9 bases outside the gene matches. The CDR3 runs 18 residues. As DNA, the CDR3 is TGCGCCAGCAGCTTGCGGACTAGCGGGAGAGACGGCGCAGATACGCAGTATTTT. It specifies CASSLRTSGRDGADTQYF.

Ten or more counts support this clonotype. The chain links TRBV7-2 to TRBJ2-3; 7 bases align to TRBD1. The CDR3 is made up of 15 amino acids. CDR1 is SGHTA and CDR2 is FQGNSA in the germline V gene. V shed 1 base and J 3 bases; nucleotides not matched to a gene: 4. In nucleotides, the CDR3 is TGTGCCAGCAGCTTAGTGGGACAGACAACAGATACGCAGTATTTT. This gives the protein CASSLVGQTTDTQYF.

The chain carries TRBV13 and TRBJ1-1; no firm D call. V was shortened by 7 bases and J by 0 bases, with 9 bases between the two germline ends. CDR1 and CDR2 (germline): PRHDT, FYEKMQ (reference sequence). This CDR3 is 13 amino acids long. The CDR3 spells CASKAPMNTEAFF. DNA for the CDR3: TGTGCCAGCAAGGCCCCTATGAACACTGAAGCTTTCTTT.

V gene TRBV30 combines with J gene TRBJ1-3; no clear D gene. Germline V gene data show CDR1 as GTSNPN and CDR2 as SVGIG (reference sequence). This CDR3 is 12 amino acids long. The V and J ends lost 0 bases and 4 bases respectively, with 4 bases between them. The CDR3, as DNA: TGTGCCTGGAGTGTTGGAGGAAACACCATATATTTT. Protein product: CAWSVGGNTIYF.

The chain is built from TRBV25-1 and TRBJ2-7; 8 bases match TRBD1. The junction had 11 bases not matched to a gene; V was cut back by 7 bases and J by 3 bases. The V gene's germline CDR1 is MGHDK and CDR2 SYGVNS. This CDR3 contains 15 residues. The CDR3 DNA reads as TGTGCCAGCATCCAAAGCTCCGGGACAGGCTACGAGCAGTACTTC. It codes for CASIQSSGTGYEQYF.

Remarks on this clonotype: A read error may be the cause here, since a much bigger clone is one base away. The conserved phenylalanine or tryptophan is not found at the CDR3 terminus, so this likely reflects a read error. This chain uses TRBV27 with TRBJ2-7, with 7 positions matching TRBD1. The CDR3 loop spans 16 amino acids. V lost 3 bases and J lost 1; bases outside the gene matches: 9. Looked up from germline, CDR1 is MNHEY and CDR2 is SMNVEV (reference sequence). The CDR3 spells CASSLSGTAISYEQYL. In DNA, the CDR3 is TGTGCCAGCAGTTTGTCCGGGACAGCCATTTCCTACGAGCAGTACCTC.

The table lists this clonotype with a few counts. The rearrangement uses TRBV7-9 and TRBJ2-3; 9 nucleotides line up with TRBD2. Germline V CDR1 and CDR2: SEHNR, FQNEAQ (reference sequence). There are 15 residues in the CDR3. V dropped 6 bases and J dropped 6; count of bases not matched to a gene: 10. Written as DNA, the CDR3 is TGTGCCAGCAGTCTGACTAGCGGAGGGCGGGATACGCAGTATTTT. It specifies CASSLTSGGRDTQYF.

This clonotype was seen ten or more times. J is TRBJ2-2 and V is TRBV13; D is tentatively TRBD1 or TRBD2 (6 bases each). The CDR3 loop spans 15 amino acids. Per germline, CDR1 PRHDT and CDR2 FYEKMQ (reference sequence). Trimming stripped 3 bases from V and 4 bases from J, with 12 bases between. CDR3 in amino acids: CASSFTGARTGELFF. The CDR3 bases are TGTGCCAGCAGCTTTACGGGGGCCCGCACCGGGGAGCTGTTTTTT.

This chain joins TRBV30 and TRBJ2-3; D unclear. The CDR3 consists of 14 residues. Germline V lookup: CDR1 GTSNPN, CDR2 SVGIG (reference sequence). Trimming stripped 0 bases from V and 8 bases from J, with 15 bases between. The CDR3 loop reads CAWSVRLDLGTQYF. The CDR3 DNA is TGTGCCTGGAGTGTACGATTAGACCTGGGTACGCAGTATTTT. Together with reference TRBV30 and TRBJ2-3, the CDR3 gives the full variable domain: SQTIHQWPATLVQPVGSPLSLECTVEGTSNPNLYWYRQAAGRGLQLLFYSVGIGQISSEVPQNLSASRPQDRQFILSSKKLLLSDSGFYLCAWSVRLDLGTQYFGPGTRLTVL.

This clonotype came up many times. V is TRBV15 and J is TRBJ2-5, with D possibly being TRBD1 (5 bases). Germline-derived CDR1 and CDR2 are LNHNV and YYDKDF (reference sequence). The CDR3 length is 16 residues. V lost 4 bases to trimming and J lost 3 bases, with 18 bases between them. The CDR3 sequence is CATSTTRRGLKETQYF. As DNA, the CDR3 is TGTGCCACCAGCACAACCCGAAGGGGTCTTAAAGAGACCCAGTACTTC.

This clonotype has only a few counts. The chain has TRBV10-2 and TRBJ2-6; D might be TRBD1 (6 bases). The ends were cut back, 2 bases at V and 2 bases at J, with 7 bases in the middle. Germline V gives CDR1 WSHSY, CDR2 SAAADI. The CDR3 spans 15 residues. CDR3 in amino acids: CASSEEGAGANVLTF. The CDR3 coding sequence is TGCGCCAGCAGTGAGGAGGGGGCTGGGGCCAACGTCCTGACTTTC.

J is TRBJ2-1 and V is TRBV11-3; maybe TRBD2 (7 bases). The CDR3 consists of 13 residues. The V and J ends lost 4 bases and 9 bases respectively, with 13 bases between them. Germline CDR1 reads SGHNT; CDR2 reads YENEEA. The CDR3 DNA reads TGTGCCAGCAGCTCATCGGGGGGCGTTGAGCAGTTCTTC. The encoded protein is CASSSSGGVEQFF.

The chain uses TRBV29-1 and TRBJ2-3, with D possibly matching TRBD2 (5 bases). This CDR3 is 12 amino acids long. V was pared by 3 bases and J by 6 bases, with 10 bases between. Germline-derived CDR1 and CDR2 are SQVTM and ANQGSEA. This CDR3 reads CSVDEGVDTQYF. Here the CDR3 DNA reads TGCAGCGTTGATGAGGGCGTCGATACGCAGTATTTT.

This clonotype was seen many times. The chain links TRBV5-4 to TRBJ2-5; 9 bases map to TRBD1. The J segment lost 3 bases and the V segment lost 4 bases, leaving 10 bases of the junction unmatched. Germline V lookup: CDR1 SGHNT, CDR2 YYREEE (reference sequence). The CDR3 is 16 residues long. The CDR3 here is CASSKPGQGTEETQYF. The CDR3 region has the DNA TGTGCCAGCAGCAAACCCGGACAGGGGACGGAAGAGACCCAGTACTTC. Using reference TRBV5-4 and TRBJ2-5 for the parts outside the CDR3, the full variable domain is ETGVTQSPTHLIKTRGQQVTLRCSSQSGHNTVSWYQQALGQGPQFIFQYYREEENGRGNFPPRFSGLQFPNYSSELNVNALELDDSALYLCASSKPGQGTEETQYFGPGTRLLVL.

This clonotype was detected ten times or more. This chain uses TRBV6-5 with TRBJ2-2, with D perhaps matching TRBD1 (5 bases). The CDR3 length is 15 residues. Germline assignment: CDR1 MNHEY and CDR2 SVGAGI. V dropped 2 bases and J dropped 6 bases, with 13 bases sitting between them. CDR3 residues: CASSYRAGKSGELFF. CDR3 DNA sequence: TGTGCCAGCAGTTACCGGGCAGGGAAGTCCGGGGAGCTGTTTTTT.

Many counts were recorded for this clonotype. The J gene is TRBJ1-4, the V gene TRBV7-9; D is ambiguous. The CDR3 length is 16 residues. V lost 5 bases, J lost 0 bases, and 13 bases lay in between. Per the germline V gene, CDR1 is SEHNR and CDR2 is FQNEAQ (reference sequence). Here the CDR3 reads CASSRDLTTTNEKLFF. As DNA, the CDR3 is TGTGCCAGCAGCCGGGATTTAACGACAACTAATGAAAAACTGTTTTTT.

This clonotype was counted many times. In nucleotides, the CDR3 is TGCAGCGTCCCTGAGGGGGGGGCCCTAGAGGGGGCCCAGTACTTC. Its protein product is CSVPEGGALEGAQYF. The chain employs TRBV29-1 and TRBJ2-5; TRBD2 might be the D (7 bases). Deletions cut 6 bases from V and 9 bases from J, with 26 bases between. Germline CDR1 is SQVTM and CDR2 is ANQGSEA. The CDR3 runs to 15 residues.

Many counts were recorded for this clonotype. V is TRBV4-1 and J is TRBJ1-5; a possible D gene is TRBD1 (6 bases). The ends were cut back, 4 bases at V and 10 bases at J, with 17 bases in the middle. Germline CDR1 is MGHRA and CDR2 is YSYEKL. The CDR3 length is 14 residues. The CDR3 DNA sequence: TGCGCCAGCAGCCTCCGACAGGCCCTTGATCCCCAGCATTTT. Protein: CASSLRQALDPQHF.

A few counts support this clonotype. The rearrangement joins TRBV29-1 to TRBJ1-4, with 11 bases lining up with TRBD1. Trimming at V came to 5 bases and at J to 6 bases, leaving 8 bases not matched to a gene. The CDR3 loop spans 15 amino acids. Germline V gene data show CDR1 as SQVTM and CDR2 as ANQGSEA. The CDR3, as DNA: TGCAGCGTTCTAGGACAGGGGGCGCTGGATGAAAAACTGTTTTTT. Protein sequence: CSVLGQGALDEKLFF.

This clonotype has just a few counts. The V call is TRBV7-9, the J call TRBJ2-7, with a possible D match to TRBD2 (7 bases). Germline V gene sequence: CDR1 SEHNR, CDR2 FQNEAQ (reference sequence). V lost 5 bases and J lost 2, with 16 bases in between. The CDR3 runs 15 residues. The CDR3 reads CASSPGRGDPYEQYF. The CDR3 DNA follows: TGTGCCAGCAGCCCAGGGAGGGGGGACCCCTACGAGCAGTACTTC.

This clonotype was counted many times. The gene calls are TRBV11-2 and TRBJ2-7; D may be TRBD1 or TRBD2 (5 bases each). The germline gives CDR1 SGHAT, CDR2 FQNNGV. With 5 bases removed from V and 3 bases from J, the gap between germline ends came to 17 bases. The CDR3 is made up of 15 amino acids. The CDR3 nucleotides are TGTGCCAGCAGCCGGCCGGGGACCCCTCGCTACGAGCAGTACTTC. Translation: CASSRPGTPRYEQYF.

There are many counts of this clonotype. The chain has TRBV5-1 and TRBJ1-1; possible D gene TRBD1, 5 bases. V lost 2 bases and J 4 bases, leaving 9 bases between the germline ends. The germline CDR1 and CDR2 sequences are SGHRS and YFSETQ. The length of the CDR3 is 13 residues. As DNA, the CDR3 is TGCGCCAGCAGCTTCACAGGCGCCACTGAAGCTTTCTTT. It encodes CASSFTGATEAFF.

This chain connects TRBV2 to TRBJ1-5; D call uncertain. This CDR3 comprises 12 residues. Between the trimmed V and J ends, which lost 6 bases and 4 bases, there was a span of 7 bases. Germline CDR1 reads SNHLY; CDR2 reads FYNNEI. CDR3 nucleotide sequence: TGTGCCAGCAGGCAGTCTAATCAGCCCCAGCATTTT. Translation: CASRQSNQPQHF.